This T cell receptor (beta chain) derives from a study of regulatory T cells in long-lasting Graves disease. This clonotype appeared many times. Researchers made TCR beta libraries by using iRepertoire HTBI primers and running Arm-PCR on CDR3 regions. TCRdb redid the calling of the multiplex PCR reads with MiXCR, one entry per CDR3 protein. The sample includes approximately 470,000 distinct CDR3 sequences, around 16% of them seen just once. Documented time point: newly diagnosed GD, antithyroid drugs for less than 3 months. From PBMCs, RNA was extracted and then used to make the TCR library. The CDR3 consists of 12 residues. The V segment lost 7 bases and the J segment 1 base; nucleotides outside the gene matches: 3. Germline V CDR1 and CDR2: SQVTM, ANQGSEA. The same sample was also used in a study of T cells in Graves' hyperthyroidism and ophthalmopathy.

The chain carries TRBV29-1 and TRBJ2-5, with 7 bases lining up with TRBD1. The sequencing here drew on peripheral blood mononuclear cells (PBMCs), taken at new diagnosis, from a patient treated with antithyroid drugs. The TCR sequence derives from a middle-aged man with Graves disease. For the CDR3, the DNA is TGCAGCGCGTACAGGGGCCAAGAGACCCAGTACTTC. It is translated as CSAYRGQETQYF.